This TCR beta chain was documented in a study of T cells in Graves' hyperthyroidism and ophthalmopathy. General study points: Before onset, ophthalmopathy was predicted by the model a median around 6.2 months earlier.

The CDR3 is made up of 15 amino acids. V was clipped by 0 bases and J by 1 base, with 13 bases between them. From germline, CDR1 is DFQATT and CDR2 SNEGSKA (reference sequence). TCR beta CDR3 regions were amplified from RNA. The primer set for the first-round RT-PCR of the TCR CDR3 was HTBI. TCRdb reanalysed the multiplex PCR reads using MiXCR and keeps one entry per CDR3 protein. The table records about 360,000 distinct CDR3 sequences, about a fifth of them present only once. This clonotype has at least ten counts. Its cognate antigen is unknown. The sequenced material came from blood. This TCR came from a woman aged 18-30 years with Graves' hyperthyroidism. V and J are TRBV20-1 and TRBJ2-7; D possibly corresponds to TRBD1 (5 bases). The CDR3 DNA sequence: TGCAGTGCTAGAGATAAGGACACTTGGTCCTACGAGCAGTACTTC. Amino acid sequence: CSARDKDTWSYEQYF.